One sample yielded the 27 T cell receptor beta chains listed below, sequenced in a study of blood T cells in healthy people across ages. With a J-beta primer mix and a sample-barcoded 5' primer, a second PCR ran about 6 to 11 cycles. TCRdb independently ran MiXCR on the 5' RACE reads; one entry per CDR3 protein. The sample lists 1.5 million to 2 million distinct CDR3 sequences, around 42% occurring once. Sequenced: blood. These receptors were obtained from a human donor in good health.

This clonotype was counted many times. This chain connects TRBV27 to TRBJ2-3; D not certain. The germline V and J ends were trimmed by 3 bases and 3 bases, with 7 bases remaining between them. Germline V gene data show CDR1 as MNHEY and CDR2 as SMNVEV (reference sequence). The CDR3 consists of 13 residues. The CDR3 nucleotides read TGTGCCAGCAGTTTCCGGAAAACAGATACGCAGTATTTT. Translating it yields CASSFRKTDTQYF.

Only a few counts were recorded for this clonotype. The J gene is TRBJ2-1, the V gene TRBV6-5, with D uncertain. This CDR3 region has 11 residues. Germline CDR1 reads MNHEY; CDR2 reads SVGAGI. The V end lost 8 bases, the J end lost 9 bases, and 11 bases lay between the germline ends. CDR3 in amino acids: CASRQGGEQFF. CDR3 bases: TGTGCCAGCCGCCAAGGTGGTGAGCAGTTCTTC.

This chain connects TRBV7-6 to TRBJ1-5, with D perhaps TRBD1 (6 bases). The CDR3 contains 18 residues. V was pared by 1 base and J by 2 bases, with 18 bases between. Germline loops: CDR1 SGHVS, CDR2 FNYEAQ. The CDR3 is CASSLGSGAGEGNQPQHF. The CDR3 nucleotides are TGTGCCAGCAGCTTAGGCTCTGGGGCAGGGGAAGGCAATCAGCCCCAGCATTTT.

Turning to this clonotype: Its ends do not fully match the called genes, so a read error is possible. V and J are TRBV7-2 and TRBJ2-6; D ambiguous. The CDR3 contains 16 residues. Germline V gene sequence: CDR1 SGHTA, CDR2 FQGNSA. The CDR3 sequence: CASSPRPVSEANVLTF. CDR3 DNA: TGTGCCAGCAGCCCCCGTCCGGTCTCTGAGGCCAACGTCCTGACTTTC.

This clonotype was seen more than once but under ten times. The rearrangement uses TRBV6-5 and TRBJ1-6; D gene unclear. CDR1 and CDR2 (germline): MNHEY, SVGAGI. Trimming left V 3 bases short and J 2 bases short, with 11 bases between. There are 16 residues in the CDR3. In DNA form, the CDR3 reads TGTGCCAGCAGTTATACCTCTGAAACCTATAATTCACCCCTCCACTTT. It is translated as CASSYTSETYNSPLHF.

The CDR3 DNA is TGTGCCAGCAGCCTGGATCTCTCGGAACTGTTTTTT. This translates into CASSLDLSELFF. This chain connects TRBV7-8 to TRBJ1-4; D is uncertain. V lost 5 bases and J 12 bases, leaving 13 bases between the germline ends. CDR1 is SGHVS and CDR2 is FQNEAQ in the germline V gene. The CDR3 runs to 12 residues.

In this sample, this clonotype turned up a few times. V usage is TRBV9 and J usage is TRBJ2-3; unclear D gene. The V gene's germline CDR1 is SGDLS and CDR2 YYNGEE. This CDR3 contains 15 residues. Trimming stripped 4 bases from V and 0 bases from J, with 12 bases between. The CDR3 DNA follows: TGTGCCAGCAGCCCTCGGTCTACTAGCACAGATACGCAGTATTTT. Protein sequence: CASSPRSTSTDTQYF. The full variable domain, completed using reference TRBV9 and TRBJ2-3, is DSGVTQTPKHLITATGQRVTLRCSPRSGDLSVYWYQQSLDQGLQFLIQYYNGEERAKGNILERFSAQQFPDLHSELNLSSLELGDSALYFCASSPRSTSTDTQYFGPGTRLTVL.

The chain recombines TRBV6-1 with TRBJ1-2, with 8 bases lining up with TRBD1. V lost 0 bases, J lost 8 bases, and 11 bases stayed unmatched. From germline, CDR1 is MNHNS and CDR2 SASEGT. CDR3 length: 16 amino acids. CDR3 in amino acids: CASSEAWGQEGEGYTF. In DNA form, the CDR3 reads TGTGCCAGCAGTGAAGCTTGGGGACAGGAGGGAGAGGGCTACACCTTC.

The CDR3 sequence is CSVGVANEQFF. The CDR3 region has the DNA TGCAGCGTTGGGGTGGCCAATGAGCAGTTCTTC. V usage is TRBV29-1 and J usage is TRBJ2-1; D gene ambiguous. The CDR3 is 11 residues long. CDR1 SQVTM and CDR2 ANQGSEA come from the germline V gene. V was pared by 4 bases and J by 6 bases, with 7 bases between.

A few counts support this clonotype. The rearrangement links TRBV24-1 to TRBJ2-1, with D perhaps TRBD1 or TRBD2 (5 bases each). The CDR3 sequence is 14 residues long. The germline gives CDR1 KGHDR, CDR2 SFDVKD. The germline V and J ends were trimmed by 1 base and 8 bases, with 11 bases remaining between them. The CDR3 DNA reads as TGTGCCACCAGTGATTTCACTTTGGGGGATGAGCAGTTCTTC. Amino acid sequence: CATSDFTLGDEQFF.

This clonotype was observed a handful of times. The J gene is TRBJ2-3, the V gene TRBV7-6, with 10 bases fitting TRBD2. The CDR3 consists of 16 residues. Trimming took 5 bases from V and 0 from J; bases not matched to a gene: 5. Germline V gene data show CDR1 as SGHVS and CDR2 as FNYEAQ. The CDR3 DNA reads as TGTGCCAGCAGCCCCTCTAGCGGGGGAAGCACAGATACGCAGTATTTT. Amino acid sequence: CASSPSSGGSTDTQYF.

The chain couples TRBV2 to TRBJ2-3; D is possibly TRBD2 (5 bases). The CDR3 runs 15 residues. V lost 8 bases and J 5 bases, leaving 20 bases between the germline ends. The germline V gene has CDR1 SNHLY and CDR2 FYNNEI. As DNA, the CDR3 is TGTGCCAGCGCCCAGGATTACACACTAGGAGATACGCAGTATTTT. This gives the protein CASAQDYTLGDTQYF.

The chain couples TRBV7-2 to TRBJ1-1; D gene uncertain. There are 14 residues in the CDR3. CDR1 is SGHTA, CDR2 FQGNSA, per germline. Trimming cost V 5 bases and J 4 bases, with 14 bases left between them. In DNA form, the CDR3 reads TGTGCCAGCAGCCTATTACTGGCCGTCACTGAAGCTTTCTTT. It is translated as CASSLLLAVTEAFF.

The genes are TRBV29-1 and TRBJ1-4; tentatively, D is TRBD1 (5 bases). This CDR3 is built from 13 residues. Trimming pared 5 bases from V and 5 bases from J, leaving 12 bases between. Germline values: CDR1 SQVTM, CDR2 ANQGSEA. DNA of the CDR3: TGCAGCGTTTCATCAGGGAGCAATGAAAAACTGTTTTTT. Its translation is CSVSSGSNEKLFF.

The rearrangement uses TRBV11-2 and TRBJ1-1; D is undetermined. This CDR3 has 14 amino acids. Germline assignment: CDR1 SGHAT and CDR2 FQNNGV. Trimming removed 4 bases from V and 3 bases from J, with 12 bases in between. The CDR3, as DNA: TGTGCCAGCAGCTCGAGAGGGCGGTACACTGAAGCTTTCTTT. Translating gives CASSSRGRYTEAFF.

The gene calls are TRBV5-1 and TRBJ2-5, with 15 bases fitting TRBD2. CDR3 length equals 14 residues. Trimming at V came to 6 bases and at J to 10 bases, leaving 7 bases not matched to a gene. Germline V CDR1 and CDR2: SGHRS, YFSETQ. In DNA form, the CDR3 reads TGCGCCAGCACACTTGGGACTAGCGGGGGGAACCAGTACTTC. It yields the protein CASTLGTSGGNQYF.

This clonotype occurred a few times. The chain is built from TRBV27 and TRBJ2-1; the match to TRBD2 covers 13 bases. With 8 bases clipped from V and 10 bases from J, the junction kept 8 bases outside the gene matches. Per the germline V gene, CDR1 is MNHEY and CDR2 is SMNVEV (reference sequence). The CDR3 totals 14 residues. The CDR3 DNA reads as TGTGCCAGCCGACTAGCGGGGGGCTTGGTGGAGCAGTTCTTC. Protein product: CASRLAGGLVEQFF.

The genes are TRBV5-1 and TRBJ2-7; TRBD2 agrees at 14 bases. The CDR3 consists of 17 residues. Trimming took 4 bases from V and 4 from J; bases not matched to a gene: 10. Germline lookup yields CDR1 SGHRS and CDR2 YFSETQ. CDR3 nucleotides: TGCGCCAGCAGCCCAGGACTAGCGGGGGGCGATCCTTACGAGCAGTACTTC. Amino acid sequence: CASSPGLAGGDPYEQYF.

This clonotype turned up a few times. The chain uses TRBV20-1 and TRBJ1-2, with 9 bases identical to TRBD1. This CDR3 spans 16 amino acids. J lost 2 bases, V lost 1 base, and 8 bases had no gene match. Germline V gene data show CDR1 as DFQATT and CDR2 as SNEGSKA (reference sequence). DNA for the CDR3: TGCAGTGCTAGAGTGAACGGACAGGGGACGAACTATGGCTACACCTTC. Protein: CSARVNGQGTNYGYTF.

The chain links TRBV5-5 to TRBJ2-7; TRBD1 might be the D (6 bases). The germline CDR1 and CDR2 sequences are SGHKS and YYEKEE (reference sequence). This CDR3 has 17 amino acids. V was shortened by 2 bases and J by 1 base, with 19 bases between the two germline ends. The CDR3: CASSFLPGQPSSYEQYF. Here the CDR3 DNA reads TGTGCCAGCAGCTTTCTTCCCGGACAGCCATCTTCCTACGAGCAGTACTTC.

J is TRBJ1-2 and V is TRBV12-3 or TRBV12-4; D gene ambiguous. The V gene lost 4 bases and the J gene lost 2 bases, with 17 bases spanning the gap. The CDR3 is made up of 16 amino acids. CDR3 in DNA: TGTGCCAGCAGTTGGCCAGAAGAATTTGAAAACTATGGCTACACCTTC. Protein product: CASSWPEEFENYGYTF.

This clonotype was observed a few times. The chain has TRBV5-1 and TRBJ2-3; 9 bases fit TRBD1. Per germline, CDR1 SGHRS and CDR2 YFSETQ. The J segment lost 3 bases and the V segment lost 0 bases, leaving 8 bases of the junction unmatched. The CDR3 loop spans 17 amino acids. CDR3 sequence (DNA): TGCGCCAGCAGCTTGGGATCCGGGACAGGGTGGACAGATACGCAGTATTTT. This codes for CASSLGSGTGWTDTQYF.

The chain couples TRBV4-2 to TRBJ2-3; 8 bases agree with TRBD1. CDR1 LGHNA and CDR2 YNFKEQ come from the germline V gene. The junction had 12 bases not matched to a gene; V was cut back by 0 bases and J by 4 bases. The CDR3 covers 18 residues. CDR3 DNA: TGTGCCAGCAGCCAAGATCGGCAGGGGGCCAATAGGGCAGATACGCAGTATTTT. Amino acid sequence: CASSQDRQGANRADTQYF.

This sequence joins TRBV18 and TRBJ2-1; D remains unclear. CDR3 length: 15 residues. Deletions cut 2 bases from V and 6 bases from J, with 14 bases between. Germline lookup yields CDR1 KGHSH and CDR2 LQKENI. The CDR3 here is CASSPSGLLGNEQFF. Written as DNA, the CDR3 is TGTGCCAGCTCACCATCCGGGCTATTGGGCAATGAGCAGTTCTTC.

CDR3 sequence (DNA): TGCAGCCTTATGGCAGGGGCCACAGATACGCAGTATTTT. Amino acid sequence: CSLMAGATDTQYF. The J gene is TRBJ2-3, the V gene TRBV29-1, with D tentatively TRBD1 (6 bases). Germline CDR1 is SQVTM and CDR2 is ANQGSEA. The CDR3 is 13 amino acids. V was cut by 8 bases and J by 2 bases, with 14 bases left in between.

This clonotype turned up a few times. The chain links TRBV4-2 to TRBJ1-1, with 8 bases lining up with TRBD1. This CDR3 spans 16 amino acids. Germline CDR1 reads LGHNA; CDR2 reads YNFKEQ. With 2 bases clipped from V and 3 bases from J, the junction kept 8 bases outside the gene matches. The CDR3 DNA follows: TGTGCCAGCAGCCAATCCCGAGGACAGGGAGACACTGAAGCTTTCTTT. Protein: CASSQSRGQGDTEAFF.

This clonotype was seen more than once but under ten times. The rearrangement joins TRBV7-2 to TRBJ2-3, with D possibly matching TRBD2 (5 bases). This CDR3 has 17 amino acids. Germline V lookup: CDR1 SGHTA, CDR2 FQGNSA. V gave up 5 bases and J gave up 6 bases, with 24 bases separating them. The CDR3 region has the DNA TGTGCCAGCAGCCCCGGGGAACACCTCTCCATGTGGGATACGCAGTATTTT. As protein: CASSPGEHLSMWDTQYF.